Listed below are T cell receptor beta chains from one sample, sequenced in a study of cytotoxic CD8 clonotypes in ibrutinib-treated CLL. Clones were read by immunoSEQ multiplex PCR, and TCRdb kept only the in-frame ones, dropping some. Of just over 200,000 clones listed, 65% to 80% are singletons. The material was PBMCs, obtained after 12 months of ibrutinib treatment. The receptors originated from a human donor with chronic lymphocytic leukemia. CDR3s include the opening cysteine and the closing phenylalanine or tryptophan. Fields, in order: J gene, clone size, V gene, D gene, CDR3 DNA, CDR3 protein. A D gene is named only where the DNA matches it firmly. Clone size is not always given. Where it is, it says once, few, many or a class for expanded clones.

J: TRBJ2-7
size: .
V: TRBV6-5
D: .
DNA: TGTGCCAGCAGTAATGGTCCGCCGTACGAGCAGTACTTC
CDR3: CASSNGPPYEQYF

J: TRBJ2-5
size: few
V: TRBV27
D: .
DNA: TGTGCCAGCAGTTTGAGGGCCAGGCAAGAGACCCAGTACTTC
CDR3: CASSLRARQETQYF

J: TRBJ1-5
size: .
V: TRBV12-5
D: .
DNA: TGTGCTAGTGGTGCCGGGGATCATCAGCCCCAGCATTTT
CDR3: CASGAGDHQPQHF

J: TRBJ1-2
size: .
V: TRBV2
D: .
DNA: TGTGCCAGCAGTGAGGGGGGCTACACCTTC
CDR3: CASSEGGYTF

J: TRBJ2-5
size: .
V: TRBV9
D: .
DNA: TGTGCCAGCAGCGTAGCGGGAGCGTTGGAGACCCAGTACTTC
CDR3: CASSVAGALETQYF

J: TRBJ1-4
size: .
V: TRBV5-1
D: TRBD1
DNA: TGCGCCAGCAGCCCGCCGGGACAGTACAATGAAAAACTGTTTTTT
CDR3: CASSPPGQYNEKLFF

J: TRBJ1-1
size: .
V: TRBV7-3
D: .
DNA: TGTGCCAGCAGCTTAAGTGGGGGGAACACTGAAGCTTTCTTT
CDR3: CASSLSGGNTEAFF

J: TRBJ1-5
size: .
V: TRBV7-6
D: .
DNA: TGTGCCAGCAGCTTAACCGGCAATCAGCCCCAGCATTTT
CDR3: CASSLTGNQPQHF

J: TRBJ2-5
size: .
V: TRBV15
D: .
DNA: TGTGCCACCAGCAGAGATAAAGGACAGCAAGAGACCCAGTACTTC
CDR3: CATSRDKGQQETQYF

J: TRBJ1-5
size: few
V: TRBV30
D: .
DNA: TGTGCCTCCTCCCGGGACCCCTATCAGCCCCAGCATTTT
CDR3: CASSRDPYQPQHF

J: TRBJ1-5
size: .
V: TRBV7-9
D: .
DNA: TGTGCCAGCAGCTTACGGGGTTCCAATCAGCCCCAGCATTTT
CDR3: CASSLRGSNQPQHF

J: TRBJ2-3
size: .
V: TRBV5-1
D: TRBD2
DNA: TGCGCCAGCAGCTTGAGCGGGAGGGACGATACGCAGTATTTT
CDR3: CASSLSGRDDTQYF

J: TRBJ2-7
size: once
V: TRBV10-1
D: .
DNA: TGCGCCAGCAGTTCCTCAACCCCTTCCTACGAGCAGTACTTC
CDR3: CASSSSTPSYEQYF

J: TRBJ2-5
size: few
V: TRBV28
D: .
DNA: TGTGCCAGCAGGCCTCAGGGTGGTATGGAGACCCAGTACTTC
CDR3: CASRPQGGMETQYF

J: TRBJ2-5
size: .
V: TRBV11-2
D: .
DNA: TGTGCCAGCAGCTTAGGTGGGGGGGCGGAGACCCAGTACTTC
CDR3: CASSLGGGAETQYF

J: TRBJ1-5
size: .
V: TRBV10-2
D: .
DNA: TGCGCCAGCAGTGAGTCGAGCTATCGGGGCCAGCCCCAGCATTTT
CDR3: CASSESSYRGQPQHF

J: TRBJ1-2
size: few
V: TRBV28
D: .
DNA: TGTGCCAGCAGTGAACCAACAGCAGGTGGCTATGGCTACACCTTC
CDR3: CASSEPTAGGYGYTF

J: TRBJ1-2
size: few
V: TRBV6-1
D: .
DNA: TGTGCCAGCAGTGAAAAGATCCTGGGAGACGGCTATGGCTACACCTTC
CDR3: CASSEKILGDGYGYTF

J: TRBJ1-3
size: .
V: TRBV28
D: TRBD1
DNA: TGTGCCAGCTTAGAAACAGGGGGCTTTGGAAACACCATATATTTT
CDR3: CASLETGGFGNTIYF

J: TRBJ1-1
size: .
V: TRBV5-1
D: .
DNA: TGCGCCAGCAGCCACGACCGGACAGTTGGGGGAGCTTTCTTT
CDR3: CASSHDRTVGGAFF

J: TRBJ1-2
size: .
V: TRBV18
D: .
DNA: TGTGCCAGCTCACCACGGGCGGTTAACTATGGCTACACCTTC
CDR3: CASSPRAVNYGYTF

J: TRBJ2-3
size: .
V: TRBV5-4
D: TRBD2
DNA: TGTGCCAGCAGCCCGGGACTAGCGGGAGGGCGGGATACGCAGTATTTT
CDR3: CASSPGLAGGRDTQYF

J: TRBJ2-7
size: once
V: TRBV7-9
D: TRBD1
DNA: TGTGCCAGCATCTCCGGGACAGGGGGATACGAGCAGTACTTC
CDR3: CASISGTGGYEQYF

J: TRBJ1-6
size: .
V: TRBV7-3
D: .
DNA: TGTGCCAGCAGCGGGAACAGTAATTCACCCCTCCACTTT
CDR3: CASSGNSNSPLHF

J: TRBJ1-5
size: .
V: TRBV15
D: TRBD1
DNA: TGTGCCACCAGCAGAGATTATCTAGTCGGTGGGACAGCTAATCAGCCCCAGCATTTT
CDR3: CATSRDYLVGGTANQPQHF

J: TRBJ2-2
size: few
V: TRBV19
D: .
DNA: TGTGCCAGTAGTATGGGGCCCCACGGGGGAAGGGGATACACCGGGGAGCTGTTTTTT
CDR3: CASSMGPHGGRGYTGELFF

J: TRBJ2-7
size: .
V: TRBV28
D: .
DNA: TGTGCCAGCAGTTTGAGGGAAATCCACGAGCAGTACTTC
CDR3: CASSLREIHEQYF

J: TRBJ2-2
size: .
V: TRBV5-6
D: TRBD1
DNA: TGTGCCAGCAGCTTTAGACAGGGTGTCGGCACCGGGGAGCTGTTTTTT
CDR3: CASSFRQGVGTGELFF

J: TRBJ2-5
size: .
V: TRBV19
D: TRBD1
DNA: TGTGCCAGTTCCTTATTTACAGGGGTTGAGACCCAGTACTTC
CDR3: CASSLFTGVETQYF

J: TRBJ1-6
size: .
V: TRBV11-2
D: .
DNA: TGTGCCAGCAGCTTAAAGGTAGGAAGTGATAATTCACCCCTCCACTTT
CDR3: CASSLKVGSDNSPLHF

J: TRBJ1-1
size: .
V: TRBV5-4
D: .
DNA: TGTGCCAGTCGCAGGGAGGCGGGACACACTGAAGCTTTCTTT
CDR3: CASRREAGHTEAFF

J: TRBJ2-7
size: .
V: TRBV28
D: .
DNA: TGTGCCAGCAGAGCAGGTTACGAGCAGTACTTC
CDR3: CASRAGYEQYF

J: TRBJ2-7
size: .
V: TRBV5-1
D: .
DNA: TGCGCCAGCAGCGAAACAGGGGAGGGGTACGAGCAGTACTTC
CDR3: CASSETGEGYEQYF

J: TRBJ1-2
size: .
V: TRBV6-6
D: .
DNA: TGTGCCAGCAGTTACTTGGCAGGGCCGCTTGGCTACACCTTC
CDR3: CASSYLAGPLGYTF

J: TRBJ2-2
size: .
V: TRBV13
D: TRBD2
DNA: TGTGCCAGCAGCTCATTCTCCTTACTAGCGGGAGCTTCTCCCGGGGAGCTGTTTTTT
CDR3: CASSSFSLLAGASPGELFF

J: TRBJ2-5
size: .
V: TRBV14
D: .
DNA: TGTGCCAGCAGCCGAAACCGGGCCCAAGAGACCCAGTACTTC
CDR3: CASSRNRAQETQYF

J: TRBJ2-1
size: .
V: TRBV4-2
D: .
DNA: TGTGCCAGCAGCCAAGATAGTCAACCTGGCAGCTCCTACAATGAGCAGTTCTTC
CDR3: CASSQDSQPGSSYNEQFF

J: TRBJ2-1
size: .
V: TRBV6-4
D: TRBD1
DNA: TGTGCCAGCAGTACAGGGGGCTCCTACAATGAGCAGTTCTTC
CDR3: CASSTGGSYNEQFF

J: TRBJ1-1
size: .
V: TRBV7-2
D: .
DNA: TGTGCCAGCAGCTCCCAAGGTGTTACTGAAGCTTTCTTT
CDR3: CASSSQGVTEAFF

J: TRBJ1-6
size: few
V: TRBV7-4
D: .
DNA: TGTGCCAGCAGCTTACAGGCCGTGGACTTT
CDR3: CASSLQAVDF

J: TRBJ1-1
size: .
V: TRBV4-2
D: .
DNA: TGTGCCAGCAGCCAAGATGCTTCTCGGGCCGCGCTTTGGGGGGCTGAAGCTTTCTTT
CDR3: CASSQDASRAALWGAEAFF

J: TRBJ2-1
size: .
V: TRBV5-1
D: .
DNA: TGCGCCAGCAGCTTGTCGGGGGCCCACAATGAGCAGTTCTTC
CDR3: CASSLSGAHNEQFF

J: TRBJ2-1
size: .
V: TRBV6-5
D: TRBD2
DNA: TGTGCCAGCAGCCCCGGGACTAATATGTACAATGAGCAGTTCTTC
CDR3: CASSPGTNMYNEQFF

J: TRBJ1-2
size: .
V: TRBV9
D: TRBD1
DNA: TGTGCCAGCACCCCAGGGGGCTATGGCTACACCTTC
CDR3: CASTPGGYGYTF

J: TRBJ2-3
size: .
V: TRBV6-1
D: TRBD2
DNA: TGTGCCAGTCTACCTCCGGGACTAGTTGTGCAGTATTTT
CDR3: CASLPPGLVVQYF

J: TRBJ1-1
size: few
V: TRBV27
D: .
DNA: TGTGCCAGCAGTCCCCGTCTTCTCCCAGAAGCTTTCTTT
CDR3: CASSPRLLPEAFF

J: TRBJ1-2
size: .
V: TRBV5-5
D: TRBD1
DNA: TGTGCCAGCAGCTTAGCCGGGACAGACTATGGCTACACCTTC
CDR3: CASSLAGTDYGYTF

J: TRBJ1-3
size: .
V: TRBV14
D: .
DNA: TGTGCCAGCAGCCAAGACATCGCTGGAAACACCATATATTTT
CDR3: CASSQDIAGNTIYF

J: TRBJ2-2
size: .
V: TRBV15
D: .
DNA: TGTGCCACCAGCAGAGGCGGGGCCGCAACCGGGGAGCTGTTTTTT
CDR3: CATSRGGAATGELFF

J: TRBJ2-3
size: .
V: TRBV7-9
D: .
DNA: TGTGCCAGCAGCTTAATAGGGGTGAGCACAGATACGCAGTATTTT
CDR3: CASSLIGVSTDTQYF

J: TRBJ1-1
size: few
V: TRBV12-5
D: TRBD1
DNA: TGTGCTAGTGGTTTCTTATCCATTCTTTGGGACAGGGGAGCGAACACTGAAGCTTTCTTT
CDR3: CASGFLSILWDRGANTEAFF

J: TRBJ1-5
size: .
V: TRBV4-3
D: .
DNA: TGCGCCAGCAGCCAGGCCCCGGCCCAGCCCCAGCATTTT
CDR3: CASSQAPAQPQHF

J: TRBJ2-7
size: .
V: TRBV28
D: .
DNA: TGTGCCAGCAGACCCAGGGAGAGCGAGCAGTACTTC
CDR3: CASRPRESEQYF

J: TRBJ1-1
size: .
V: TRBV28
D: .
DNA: TGTGCCAGCAGTCCCCAGGGCCCGAACACTGAAGCTTTCTTT
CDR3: CASSPQGPNTEAFF

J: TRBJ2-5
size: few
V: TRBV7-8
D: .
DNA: TGTGCCAGCAGCTTAGGGAGACAGCAAGAGACCCAGTACTTC
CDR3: CASSLGRQQETQYF

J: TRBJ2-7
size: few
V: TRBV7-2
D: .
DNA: TGTGCCAGCAGCCGACATGCAGGGGGGAACTACGAGCAGTACTTC
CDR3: CASSRHAGGNYEQYF

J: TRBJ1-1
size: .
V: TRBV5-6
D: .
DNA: TGTGCCAGCAGCCCCCCCCCGACAGCGAACACTGAAGCTTTCTTT
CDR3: CASSPPPTANTEAFF